What follows are 32 T cell receptor beta chains derived from one specimen sequenced in a study of human T cells and chemical hapten exposure. TCRdb used MiXCR to reprocess the RACE reads, holding one entry per CDR3 protein. The data hold approximately 70,000 distinct CDR3 sequences, with about 9.4% observed a single time. The time point: patch test 1, 2 weeks after DPC sensitization. Specified treatment: therapeutic diphenylcyclopropenone sensitization with weekly scalp DPC. Source: whole blood, taken in connection with sensitization to the hapten diphenylcyclopropenone (DPC). The receptors were gathered from a woman aged 40 to 50 with alopecia areata. Some clones in this sample may be carry-over from other donors' samples.

The sample holds many counts of this clonotype. The chain links TRBV12-3 or TRBV12-4 to TRBJ2-7; D might be TRBD2 (5 bases). The CDR3 is 14 amino acids. V shed 4 bases and J shed 6 bases, with 16 bases lying between them. CDR3 in amino acids: CASSSLRGSGEQYF. As DNA, the CDR3 is TGTGCCAGCAGTTCCCTAAGAGGAAGCGGCGAGCAGTACTTC.

This clonotype was seen at least ten times. The chain links TRBV5-1 to TRBJ2-3; D possibly corresponds to TRBD2 (5 bases). V shed 4 bases and J shed 2 bases, with 20 bases lying between them. This CDR3 region has 17 residues. Germline V gene lookup returns CDR1 SGHRS and CDR2 YFSETQ. The CDR3 nucleotides are TGCGCCAGCAGCATCTTGTCCGGACTGCCTCCCACAGATACGCAGTATTTT. This translates into CASSILSGLPPTDTQYF. Drawing the rest from reference TRBV5-1 and TRBJ2-3, the complete variable domain is KAGVTQTPRYLIKTRGQQVTLSCSPISGHRSVSWYQQTPGQGLQFLFEYFSETQRNKGNFPGRFSGRQFSNSRSEMNVSTLELGDSALYLCASSILSGLPPTDTQYFGPGTRLTVL.

The chain couples TRBV18 to TRBJ1-5; maybe TRBD1 (5 bases). Trimming left V 4 bases short and J 5 bases short, with 9 bases between. Germline V gives CDR1 KGHSH, CDR2 LQKENI. The CDR3 spans 13 residues. CDR3 sequence (DNA): TGTGCCAGCTCACTCAGGGTAGATCAGCCCCAGCATTTT. It codes for CASSLRVDQPQHF.

This clonotype was seen repeatedly, ten times or more. The chain joins TRBV3-1 to TRBJ1-2, with D unclear. Per the germline V gene, CDR1 is LGHDT and CDR2 is YNNKEL (reference sequence). This CDR3 has 15 amino acids. The V end was cut by 0 bases, the J end by 5 bases, with 13 bases between. In DNA, the CDR3 is TGTGCCAGCAGCCAAGAGATTGCCACCCCGTATGGCTACACCTTC. Protein product: CASSQEIATPYGYTF.

This clonotype was observed at least ten times. The rearrangement uses TRBV12-3 or TRBV12-4 and TRBJ2-1; D not certain. This CDR3 has 15 residues. Trimming pared 3 bases from V and 7 bases from J, leaving 16 bases between. The CDR3 nucleotides read TGTGCCAGCAGTTTCGACAATTTGATCCTGAATGAGCAGTTCTTC. Encoded protein: CASSFDNLILNEQFF.

There are many counts of this clonotype. The CDR3 region has the DNA TGTGCCGCTGATCGGGGAATTAGCACAGATACGCAGTATTTT. It translates to CAADRGISTDTQYF. V gene TRBV30 combines with J gene TRBJ2-3, with D maybe TRBD2 (5 bases). V was trimmed by 8 bases and J by 0 bases, leaving 15 bases between them. There are 14 residues in the CDR3. Looked up from germline, CDR1 is GTSNPN and CDR2 is SVGIG (reference sequence).

CDR3 in amino acids: CASSMAITYEQYF. The CDR3, as DNA: TGCGCCAGCAGCATGGCGATAACCTACGAGCAGTACTTC. This sequence joins TRBV5-1 and TRBJ2-7; D is ambiguous. The ends were cut back, 4 bases at V and 2 bases at J, with 10 bases in the middle. Germline V gene lookup returns CDR1 SGHRS and CDR2 YFSETQ. The CDR3 length is 13 residues.

A note on this clonotype: Given the absence of the conserved phenylalanine or tryptophan at the CDR3 end, a read error is likely. CDR3: CASSPAPGVNTEAFL. The DNA of the CDR3 is TGTGCCAGCAGCCCTGCCCCGGGGGTAAACACTGAAGCTTTCTTA. The chain combines TRBV7-2 with TRBJ1-1; a weak D match, TRBD1 (5 bases). Looked up from germline, CDR1 is SGHTA and CDR2 is FQGNSA. The CDR3 extends over 15 amino acids. V was pared by 5 bases and J by 2 bases, with 15 bases between.

This clonotype was seen just once. A much larger clone lies one base from this, so it may be a read error. This chain connects TRBV7-3 to TRBJ2-5, with D hard to call. Trimming took off 9 bases at V and 4 bases at J, with 15 bases between the two ends. From germline, CDR1 is SGHTA and CDR2 FQGTGA. This CDR3 region has 13 residues. The CDR3 loop is CARSPTKGETQYF. CDR3 bases: TGTGCCAGAAGCCCAACTAAGGGAGAGACCCAGTACTTC. Together with reference TRBV7-3 and TRBJ2-5, the CDR3 gives the full variable domain: GAGVSQTPSNKVTEKGKYVELRCDPISGHTALYWYRQSLGQGPEFLIYFQGTGAADDSGLPNDRFFAVRPEGSVSTLKIQRTERGDSAVYLCARSPTKGETQYFGPGTRLLVL.

In its sample, this clonotype was seen many times. The chain carries TRBV7-3 and TRBJ2-3, with a tentative D call TRBD2 (6 bases). The CDR3 consists of 15 residues. Germline lookup yields CDR1 SGHTA and CDR2 FQGTGA. The V and J ends lost 4 bases and 0 bases respectively, with 11 bases between them. CDR3 nucleotide sequence: TGTGCCAGCAGCTCCGGGACTTCCAGCACAGATACGCAGTATTTT. This codes for CASSSGTSSTDTQYF.

A few counts support this clonotype. This chain links TRBV7-6 with TRBJ2-2; D tentatively reads TRBD1 or TRBD2 (7 bases each). The germline CDR1 and CDR2 sequences are SGHVS and FNYEAQ. V lost 5 bases and J lost 5, with 18 bases in between. The CDR3 is 16 amino acids. This CDR3 is CASSNWEGALTGELFF. The CDR3 DNA sequence: TGTGCCAGCAGCAACTGGGAGGGGGCTTTGACCGGGGAGCTGTTTTTT.

This clonotype was detected only a few times. The chain combines TRBV14 with TRBJ2-3; weak D call: TRBD2 (6 bases). Per germline, CDR1 SGHDN and CDR2 FVKESK. Trimming cost V 4 bases and J 6 bases, with 20 bases left between them. The CDR3 totals 16 residues. CDR3 residues: CASSRYLVAERDTQYF. The CDR3 nucleotides read TGTGCCAGCAGCCGCTACCTAGTAGCGGAAAGGGATACGCAGTATTTT.

Comment on this clonotype: A read error is possible here, since a much larger clone lies one base away. This chain uses TRBV12-3 or TRBV12-4 with TRBJ2-7; no definite D call. CDR3 length equals 15 residues. The germline V and J ends were trimmed by 5 bases and 4 bases, with 18 bases remaining between them. The CDR3 DNA reads TGTGCCAGCAGTCGCCCCGGAACAAGGCTGTACGAGCAGTACTTC. It translates to CASSRPGTRLYEQYF.

V and J are TRBV6-1 and TRBJ2-2; 8 nucleotides agree with TRBD1. Germline V gene sequence: CDR1 MNHNS, CDR2 SASEGT. The V and J ends lost 7 bases and 1 base, in that order; junction bases with no gene match: 11. This CDR3 region has 17 residues. The CDR3 bases are TGTGCCAGCATCCTGCCGGGGACAGGCGTGAACACCGGGGAGCTGTTTTTT. Its translation is CASILPGTGVNTGELFF.

This clonotype was recorded many times. The rearrangement joins TRBV7-9 to TRBJ1-6; 10 bases line up with TRBD1. Germline CDR1 and CDR2: SEHNR and FQNEAQ (reference sequence). The V gene end was trimmed by 0 bases and the J gene end by 10 bases; junction bases not matched to a gene: 6. There are 16 residues in the CDR3. CDR3 residues: CASSLAAGTGVSPLHF. DNA of the CDR3: TGTGCCAGCAGCTTAGCGGCGGGGACAGGGGTCTCACCCCTCCACTTT.

This clonotype was seen a handful of times. The rearrangement links TRBV5-5 to TRBJ1-5; no clear D. The length of the CDR3 is 14 residues. V shed 2 bases and J shed 0 bases, with 6 bases lying between them. In germline, CDR1 is SGHKS, CDR2 YYEKEE (reference sequence). CDR3 in DNA: TGTGCCAGCAGCTTCACCAATAGCAATCAGCCCCAGCATTTT. This translates into CASSFTNSNQPQHF.

In its sample, this clonotype was seen many times. The rearrangement uses TRBV10-2 and TRBJ2-1; the D is unclear. The CDR3 is made up of 12 amino acids. The germline gives CDR1 WSHSY, CDR2 SAAADI. Trimming took off 2 bases at V and 4 bases at J, with 3 bases between the two ends. The CDR3 region is CASSEPYNEQFF. As DNA, the CDR3 is TGCGCCAGCAGTGAGCCTTACAATGAGCAGTTCTTC.

This clonotype was detected only a few times. The V gene is TRBV28, the J gene TRBJ1-1; TRBD1 is a possible D gene (6 bases). Germline V lookup: CDR1 MDHEN, CDR2 SYDVKM. CDR3 length: 16 amino acids. Trimming took 3 bases from V and 1 from J, leaving 15 bases between them. The CDR3 sequence: CASSFLTQGWNTEAFF. In nucleotides, the CDR3 is TGTGCCAGCAGTTTCCTTACCCAGGGGTGGAACACTGAAGCTTTCTTT.

Note on this clonotype: One base away lies a much larger clone, so this may be a sequencing read error. The chain uses TRBV5-1 and TRBJ2-7; TRBD1 agrees at 7 bases. The CDR3 contains 15 residues. V was pared by 0 bases and J by 3 bases, with 6 bases of the junction left unmatched. Looked up from germline, CDR1 is SGHRS and CDR2 is YFSETQ. The CDR3 region is CASSLAPGQIYEQYF. The CDR3 bases are TGCGCCAGCAGCTTGGCCCCGGGACAGATCTACGAGCAGTACTTC.

This clonotype was counted between two and nine times. This rearrangement joins TRBV20-1 to TRBJ1-5; D perhaps matches TRBD1 (5 bases). The CDR3 spans 14 residues. The V gene lost 3 bases and the J gene lost 4 bases, with 13 bases spanning the gap. Looked up from germline, CDR1 is DFQATT and CDR2 is SNEGSKA (reference sequence). The CDR3 loop reads CSARGPGPNQPQHF. In DNA, the CDR3 is TGCAGTGCTAGGGGACCAGGGCCTAATCAGCCCCAGCATTTT.

The sample holds many counts of this clonotype. The chain has TRBV6-5 and TRBJ1-2; D gene ambiguous. Trimming stripped 2 bases from V and 13 bases from J, with 17 bases between. CDR1 MNHEY and CDR2 SVGAGI come from the germline V gene. This CDR3 spans 13 amino acids. The CDR3 DNA follows: TGTGCCAGCAGTTACGGCCCCCGGCTAGGTTGCACCTTC. It translates to CASSYGPRLGCTF.

This rearrangement joins TRBV5-1 to TRBJ1-3; D possibly corresponds to TRBD1 (5 bases). The CDR3 totals 16 residues. Trimming cost V 0 bases and J 0 bases, with 10 bases left between them. Germline loops: CDR1 SGHRS, CDR2 YFSETQ. The DNA for the CDR3 is TGCGCCAGCAGCTTGGGTCCAGGGTACTCTGGAAACACCATATATTTT. Protein product: CASSLGPGYSGNTIYF.

This clonotype was observed at least ten times. The J gene is TRBJ1-5, the V gene TRBV28; no reliable D call. The CDR3 loop spans 13 amino acids. CDR1 MDHEN and CDR2 SYDVKM come from the germline V gene. V dropped 3 bases and J dropped 7 bases, with 10 bases sitting between them. CDR3 protein: CASSFPPAQPQHF. In DNA form, the CDR3 reads TGTGCCAGCAGTTTTCCCCCCGCACAGCCCCAGCATTTT.

The chain carries TRBV18 and TRBJ2-2; no clear D gene. V lost 2 bases, J lost 6 bases, and 7 bases lay in between. Germline V gene data show CDR1 as KGHSH and CDR2 as LQKENI. The length of the CDR3 is 13 residues. The CDR3 region is CASSPSGSGELFF. The CDR3 coding sequence is TGTGCCAGCTCACCATCGGGTTCCGGGGAGCTGTTTTTT.

This clonotype was found many times. The rearrangement uses TRBV9 and TRBJ2-1; no firm D call. CDR3 size: 15 residues. Germline V CDR1 and CDR2: SGDLS, YYNGEE. Trimming left V 3 bases short and J 2 bases short, with 12 bases between. The CDR3 DNA is TGTGCCAGCAGCGCGCCTAGGACCACCTACAATGAGCAGTTCTTC. It codes for CASSAPRTTYNEQFF.

This clonotype was found many times. V gene TRBV7-8 combines with J gene TRBJ2-3; D gene ambiguous. The CDR3 runs to 11 residues. V lost 5 bases and J 2 bases, leaving 2 bases between the germline ends. Germline CDR1 and CDR2: SGHVS and FQNEAQ. CDR3 bases: TGTGCCAGCAGCAACACAGATACGCAGTATTTT. Encoded protein: CASSNTDTQYF. Combining the CDR3 with reference TRBV7-8 and TRBJ2-3 gives the whole variable domain GAGVSQSPRYKVAKRGQDVALRCDPISGHVSLFWYQQALGQGPEFLTYFQNEAQLDKSGLPSDRFFAERPEGSVSTLKIQRTQQEDSAVYLCASSNTDTQYFGPGTRLTVL.

This clonotype was found many times. This rearrangement joins TRBV5-1 to TRBJ1-1; weak D call: TRBD1 (6 bases). Germline loops: CDR1 SGHRS, CDR2 YFSETQ. The CDR3 runs to 16 residues. Trimming removed 1 base from V and 1 base from J, with 14 bases in between. The CDR3 sequence: CASSLSAGDQNTEAFF. The DNA for the CDR3 is TGCGCCAGCAGCTTGTCGGCAGGGGACCAGAACACTGAAGCTTTCTTT.

The V and J genes are TRBV29-1 and TRBJ2-1; 9 bases fit TRBD1. V shed 0 bases, J shed 8 bases, and the junction held 5 bases outside the gene matches. The CDR3 length is 14 residues. Germline CDR1 SQVTM, CDR2 ANQGSEA. The CDR3 here is CSVEDPRDRDEQFF. Written as DNA, the CDR3 is TGCAGCGTTGAAGATCCGCGGGACAGGGATGAGCAGTTCTTC.

In its sample, this clonotype was seen a few times. The chain is built from TRBV7-8 and TRBJ1-2, with 7 nucleotides matching TRBD1. CDR1 is SGHVS and CDR2 is FQNEAQ in the germline V gene. J gave up 0 bases and V 5 bases, and 6 bases lay outside the gene matches. The CDR3 sequence is 15 residues long. The CDR3 region is CASSRADRTNYGYTF. CDR3 nucleotides: TGTGCCAGCAGCCGAGCGGACAGGACTAACTATGGCTACACCTTC.

This clonotype was seen many times. V usage is TRBV4-2 and J usage is TRBJ1-5, with 10 bases fitting TRBD1. V lost 1 base and J lost 4; bases outside the gene matches: 7. The length of the CDR3 is 17 residues. The germline V gene has CDR1 LGHNA and CDR2 YNFKEQ. The CDR3 loop reads CASSQGPPGQGNQPQHF. The DNA of the CDR3 is TGTGCCAGCAGCCAAGGACCCCCGGGACAGGGGAATCAGCCCCAGCATTTT.

In this sample, this clonotype turned up many times. V usage is TRBV5-5 and J usage is TRBJ2-1, with 12 positions matching TRBD2. Germline V gives CDR1 SGHKS, CDR2 YYEKEE (reference sequence). This CDR3 has 16 amino acids. J lost 3 bases, V lost 3 bases, and 4 bases had no gene match. The DNA of the CDR3 is TGTGCCAGCAGCTCTAGCGGGGGGGTTTTCTACAATGAGCAGTTCTTC. Translated: CASSSSGGVFYNEQFF.

There are many counts of this clonotype. The V gene is TRBV27, the J gene TRBJ2-1; the D gene is possibly TRBD1 (6 bases). CDR3 size: 14 residues. Germline CDR1 is MNHEY and CDR2 is SMNVEV (reference sequence). The ends were cut back, 7 bases at V and 2 bases at J, with 12 bases in the middle. The CDR3 DNA reads TGTGCCAGCACGGGTGGACAGCCCTACAATGAGCAGTTCTTC. This codes for CASTGGQPYNEQFF.